The present TCR beta chain was sequenced within a study of shared clonotypes between healthy human individuals. The overall study: CD4 naive cells filled three plates per donor, CD4 memory three, CD8 naive two and CD8 memory one. Findings and limits, study-wide: Sharing of clonotypes among donors was expected to vary with sequencing depth.

Samples underwent the assay at deep level. Measured with immunoSEQ multiplex PCR; TCRdb has only the in-frame clones, and not every one. The sample gives around 2.1 million clones, approximately 94% of which show up once; about 1.5% is in the top ten. On this clone itself: Its antigen remains unknown. This sample includes further DNA sequences coding for the same CDR3.

Terminally differentiated effector memory CD45RA+ cells were excluded from the naive CD8 cells, which were CD45RO-negative and positively selected for CCR7. Trimming shortened V by 3 bases and J by 0 bases, and 8 bases separated the two germline ends. The CDR3 length is 15 residues. CDR1 is SGHDN and CDR2 is FVKESK in the germline V gene. The sequenced material came from naive CD8+ T cells from PBMCs. This TCR derives from a man younger than 35 in good health. Some clones in this sample may be carry-over from other donors' samples. The gene calls are TRBV14 and TRBJ1-4; no reliable D call. In DNA form, the CDR3 reads TGTGCCAGCAGCCAGGGATTCGCAACTAATGAAAAACTGTTTTTT. As protein: CASSQGFATNEKLFF.